A selection of T cell receptor beta chains follows, all from one sample in a study of identical twins. TCRdb re-called the 5' RACE reads through MiXCR, storing one row per CDR3 protein. The sample yields about 720,000 distinct CDR3 sequences, roughly 18% seen once. These data are also associated with another study on T cells expressing NK-cell markers.

What was sequenced was PBMCs. Receptors originate from a woman aged 18-29 years in good health. The CDR3 runs from the conserved cysteine through the conserved F or W. D genes are given only for firm matches. Expanded clones get a size class; other rows say once, few or many, or leave the size out.

. TRBJ2-2 TRBV5-1 once TGCGCCAGCAGCGAGGGGTTTCCCGGGGAGCTGTTTTTT CASSEGFPGELFF
TRBD1 TRBJ1-2 TRBV5-1 few TGCGCCAGCAGCTTTTGGACAGGGCACGGCTACACCTTC CASSFWTGHGYTF
TRBD2 TRBJ2-1 TRBV20-1 . TGCAGTGGCCTGACTAGCGGGGCCTACAATGAGCAGTTCTTC CSGLTSGAYNEQFF
TRBD1 TRBJ1-1 TRBV12-3/TRBV12-4 few TGTGCCAGCAGTTTACCCGACAGGGGATTAACTGAAGCTTTCTTT CASSLPDRGLTEAFF
TRBD1 TRBJ2-3 TRBV12-5 . TGTGCTAGTGGTCCGTCAACCACAGGGGCAGATACGCAGTATTTT CASGPSTTGADTQYF
. TRBJ2-2 TRBV6-5 . TGTGCCAGCAGTTACGGTGGGGACACCGGGGAGCTGTTTTTT CASSYGGDTGELFF
. TRBJ1-1 TRBV9 few TGTGCCAGCAGCGTAGTCCAGGCTTTAGAGAACACTGAAGCTTTCTTT CASSVVQALENTEAFF
. TRBJ2-3 TRBV14 . TGTGCCAGCAGCCGGGACGGCGGGCGGGATACGCAGTATTTT CASSRDGGRDTQYF
. TRBJ1-5 TRBV20-1 few TGCAGTGCCGCCCGACACAATCAGCCCCAGCATTTT CSAARHNQPQHF
. TRBJ1-2 TRBV5-6 . TGTGCCAGCAGCCTTGAAGGCCGGGGTGGCTACACCTTC CASSLEGRGGYTF